This is a list of T cell receptor beta chains from one sample in a study of graft-versus-host responses after intestinal transplantation. The protocol was immunoSEQ multiplex PCR, while the TCRdb copy is restricted to in-frame clones and leaves out a portion. The top ten hold roughly 0.31% of the sample, which has about 89,000 clones, 80% to 95% seen once. These receptors' antigens are unknown. Specimen: unstimulated CD4+ T cells sorted from spleen or lymph node cells, collected before intestinal transplant. These receptors all come from a human donor who received an intestinal transplant. Each CDR3 is given with its conserved first and last residue. D genes are given only for firm matches. The listing skips clone size in some rows; elsewhere it reads once, few, many or a size class.

TRBJ2-7 NA TRBD2 TRBV9 TGTGCCAGCACGTTGGGACTAGCGGGAGAAGAAGAGCAGTACTTC CASTLGLAGEEEQYF
TRBJ2-1 once NA TRBV6-5 TGTGCCAGCAGGGTACTAGCCAGCCTGGACAATGAGCAGTTCTTC CASRVLASLDNEQFF
TRBJ2-7 NA TRBD1 TRBV7-6 TGTGCCAGCAGCACTAAACCGGGACAGGAGAGGGGGGCCTCCTACGAGCAGTACTTC CASSTKPGQERGASYEQYF
TRBJ2-7 NA TRBD2 TRBV29-1 TGCAGCGCGGGACTAGCGGGGTACGAGCAGTACTTC CSAGLAGYEQYF
TRBJ2-3 NA NA TRBV5-6 TGTGCCAGCAGCTTGGGTAGCGTTTTTAGCACAGATACGCAGTATTTT CASSLGSVFSTDTQYF
TRBJ2-1 NA NA TRBV7-3 TGTGCCAGCAGCTTTTACAGGGATCATGAGCAGTTCTTC CASSFYRDHEQFF
TRBJ2-7 NA TRBD2 TRBV7-9 TGTGCCAGCAGCTTAGATATAGCGGGAGCCCGGCAGTACTTC CASSLDIAGARQYF
TRBJ2-7 NA TRBD2 TRBV6-6 TGTGCCGGGGGGCGGGGGGAGGCCTACGAGCAGTACTTC CAGGRGEAYEQYF
TRBJ1-4 NA NA TRBV5-1 TGCGCCAGCAGCACAGGACACATTGCAACTAATGAAAAACTGTTTTTT CASSTGHIATNEKLFF
TRBJ1-6 NA TRBD1 TRBV18 TGTGCCAGCTCACAGAACCGGGACAGGGATAATTCACCCCTCCACTTT CASSQNRDRDNSPLHF
TRBJ2-3 NA TRBD2 TRBV12-5 TGTGCTAGTGGTACCGGGACTAGCGGACTTACAGATACGCAGTATTTT CASGTGTSGLTDTQYF
TRBJ1-1 NA NA TRBV2 TGTGCCAGCAGTGAACAGGGGACTAACACTGAAGCTTTCTTT CASSEQGTNTEAFF
TRBJ1-1 NA NA TRBV7-9 TGTGCCAGCAGCCCCCAGAACGAAGCTTTCTTT CASSPQNEAFF
TRBJ1-2 NA TRBD1 TRBV29-1 TGCAGCGTGGGGGGACAGAATTATGGCTACACCTTC CSVGGQNYGYTF
TRBJ2-3 NA NA TRBV18 TGTGCCAGCTCACCAAAAGGACGGACCACAGATACGCAGTATTTT CASSPKGRTTDTQYF
TRBJ1-4 NA NA TRBV5-4 TGTGCCAGCAGCTCGAATAAAGCAACTAATGAAAAACTGTTTTTT CASSSNKATNEKLFF